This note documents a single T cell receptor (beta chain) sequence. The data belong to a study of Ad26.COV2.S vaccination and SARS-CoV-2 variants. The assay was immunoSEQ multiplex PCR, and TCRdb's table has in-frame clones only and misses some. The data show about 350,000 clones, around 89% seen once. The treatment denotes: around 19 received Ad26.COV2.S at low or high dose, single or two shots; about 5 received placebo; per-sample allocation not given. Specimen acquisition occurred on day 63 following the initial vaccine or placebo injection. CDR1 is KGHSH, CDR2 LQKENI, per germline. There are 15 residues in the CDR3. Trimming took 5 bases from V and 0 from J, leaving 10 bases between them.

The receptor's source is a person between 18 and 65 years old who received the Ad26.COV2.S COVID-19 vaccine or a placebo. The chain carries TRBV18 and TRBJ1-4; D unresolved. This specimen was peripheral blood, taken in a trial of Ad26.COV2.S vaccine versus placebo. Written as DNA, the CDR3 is TGTGCCAGCTCAGACACGCGTGCAACTAATGAAAAACTGTTTTTT. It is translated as CASSDTRATNEKLFF.